What follows are 13 T cell receptor beta chains derived from one specimen sequenced in a study of siplizumab effects on memory and regulatory T cells. Sequencing used immunoSEQ multiplex PCR; TCRdb keeps in-frame clones, though not all of them. The data show 110,000 or so clones, 92% seen once. Sequencing used Tregs sorted from blood. The receptors shown here come from a human donor in good health.

V is TRBV18 and J is TRBJ1-1; D is unresolved. Germline V lookup: CDR1 KGHSH, CDR2 LQKENI. The CDR3 sequence is 13 residues long. Trimming removed 3 bases at V and 3 bases at J, with 8 bases between. The CDR3 protein is CASSPVGDTEAFF. In DNA, the CDR3 is TGTGCCAGCTCACCCGTTGGTGACACTGAAGCTTTCTTT.

This sequence joins TRBV7-2 and TRBJ1-2; 7 bases line up with TRBD1. V lost 1 base to trimming and J lost 11 bases; unmatched junction nucleotides: 16. Germline CDR1 reads SGHTA; CDR2 reads FQGNSA. The CDR3 covers 16 residues. The CDR3 loop reads CASSLGGGGQTWRYTF. DNA for the CDR3: TGTGCCAGCAGCTTAGGCGGTGGGGGACAGACATGGCGGTACACCTTC.

The V call is TRBV19, the J call TRBJ1-2; D gene unclear. V was trimmed by 6 bases and J by 2 bases, leaving 13 bases between them. The germline V gene has CDR1 LNHDA and CDR2 SQIVND (reference sequence). The CDR3 has 14 amino acids. The CDR3 loop is CASRALGTNYGYTF. The DNA of the CDR3 is TGTGCCAGTAGGGCCCTAGGCACCAACTATGGCTACACCTTC.

The CDR3 region is CASSRLAGGYEQYF. CDR3 bases: TGCGCCAGCAGTCGTCTAGCGGGAGGGTACGAGCAGTACTTC. The chain joins TRBV10-1 to TRBJ2-7; TRBD2 matches at 12 bases. With 5 bases clipped from V and 4 bases from J, the junction kept 3 bases outside the gene matches. This CDR3 contains 14 residues. Per germline, CDR1 WNHNN and CDR2 SYGVQD (reference sequence).

V usage is TRBV6-5 and J usage is TRBJ2-7; 12 bases map to TRBD2. This CDR3 contains 15 residues. The junction had 4 bases not matched to a gene; V was cut back by 5 bases and J by 2 bases. Germline-derived CDR1 and CDR2 are MNHEY and SVGAGI. The CDR3 coding sequence is TGTGCCAGCAGTCTAGCGGGAGGGCCCACCTACGAGCAGTACTTC. Translation gives CASSLAGGPTYEQYF.

The rearrangement uses TRBV7-8 and TRBJ2-1; 8 nucleotides align to TRBD2. The V gene end was trimmed by 1 base and the J gene end by 4 bases; junction bases not matched to a gene: 9. The CDR3 loop spans 17 amino acids. CDR1 is SGHVS and CDR2 is FQNEAQ in the germline V gene. The CDR3 loop reads CASSLDSAVAGYNEQFF. As DNA, the CDR3 is TGTGCCAGCAGCTTAGACTCGGCGGTAGCGGGGTACAATGAGCAGTTCTTC.

Here the CDR3 reads CATDVGGTPGTEAFF. The CDR3 nucleotides read TGCGCCACCGACGTCGGGGGCACTCCGGGGACTGAAGCTTTCTTT. The genes are TRBV5-1 and TRBJ1-1; weak D call: TRBD1 (6 bases). The CDR3 is 15 amino acids. The V end lost 9 bases, the J end lost 5 bases, and 23 bases lay between the germline ends. Germline V gene sequence: CDR1 SGHRS, CDR2 YFSETQ.

The chain recombines TRBV4-1 with TRBJ1-2; no firm D call. V lost 0 bases to trimming and J lost 8 bases, with 19 bases between them. This CDR3 is 16 amino acids long. The V gene's germline CDR1 is MGHRA and CDR2 YSYEKL. DNA for the CDR3: TGCGCCAGCAGCCAAGATGAGGTTTGGGGTTCGGAGGGCTACACCTTC. Translation: CASSQDEVWGSEGYTF.

V gene TRBV11-2 combines with J gene TRBJ2-1; TRBD2 agrees at 8 bases. Trimming took 5 bases from V and 9 from J; bases not matched to a gene: 15. Germline assignment: CDR1 SGHAT and CDR2 FQNNGV. There are 16 residues in the CDR3. This CDR3 reads CASSLYQRIAGTEQFF. CDR3 in DNA: TGTGCCAGCAGCCTTTATCAGAGAATAGCGGGAACTGAGCAGTTCTTC.

The rearrangement uses TRBV7-8 and TRBJ1-5, with D maybe TRBD1 (5 bases). Germline V gene data show CDR1 as SGHVS and CDR2 as FQNEAQ. Trimming took 2 bases from V and 6 from J, leaving 14 bases between them. The CDR3 contains 15 residues. The CDR3 sequence: CASSLSGASGQPQHF. CDR3 DNA sequence: TGTGCCAGCAGCTTAAGCGGGGCGTCGGGTCAGCCCCAGCATTTT.

The chain is built from TRBV5-1 and TRBJ1-5, with 10 bases that match TRBD1. The CDR3 covers 14 residues. Unmatched junction bases numbered 4, after V lost 4 bases and J lost 6 bases. Germline V lookup: CDR1 SGHRS, CDR2 YFSETQ. The CDR3 DNA reads TGCGCCAGCAGCCCCGGGACAGGGGTTCAGCCCCAGCATTTT. It yields the protein CASSPGTGVQPQHF.

CDR3: CASTPGGTGNTEAFF. The DNA for the CDR3 is TGCGCCAGCACCCCGGGTGGGACGGGGAACACTGAAGCTTTCTTT. The gene calls are TRBV5-1 and TRBJ1-1, with D possibly matching TRBD1 (5 bases). V shed 6 bases and J shed 1 base, with 16 bases lying between them. This CDR3 has 15 amino acids. Looked up from germline, CDR1 is SGHRS and CDR2 is YFSETQ.

The chain uses TRBV19 and TRBJ2-2; 10 bases fit TRBD2. This CDR3 spans 15 amino acids. The V segment lost 4 bases and the J segment 5 bases; nucleotides outside the gene matches: 4. Germline V gene sequence: CDR1 LNHDA, CDR2 SQIVND (reference sequence). The CDR3 DNA is TGTGCCAGTAGTACTAGCGGGAGTGGGACCGGGGAGCTGTTTTTT. Its protein is CASSTSGSGTGELFF.